This TCR beta chain came from a study of CD8 T cells in Susac syndrome. The ends lost 7 bases at V and 0 bases at J; junction bases unmatched: 5. The CDR3 covers 15 residues. Germline V gene sequence: CDR1 MNHEY, CDR2 SVGEGT. With random hexamers, reverse transcription was performed on about 0.45 to 1 ug of RNA. The TCR beta CDR3 was amplified by immunoSEQ multiplex PCR across 54 Vbeta, 13 Jbeta. One entry per CDR3 protein, called by TCRdb with MiXCR from the immunoSEQ multiplex PCR reads. The data contain fewer than 250,000 distinct CDR3 sequences, over 85% of them singletons. This clonotype was counted a single time. Sequencing of TCR beta was undertaken in CD8+ and CD4+ T cells derived from blood. TEMRA cells were enriched by FACS, while CD8+ and CD4+ T cells were obtained through a negative isolation that was performed magnetically.

The sequence came from a human donor in good health. Sequenced sample: CD4+ T cells from PBMCs. V gene TRBV6-2 or TRBV6-3 combines with J gene TRBJ2-4; 8 bases align to TRBD1. Here the CDR3 DNA reads TGTGCCAGCACCTTGACAGGGGTAGCCAAAAACATTCAGTACTTC. Amino acids: CASTLTGVAKNIQYF.